What follows is one TCR beta chain and its context. This CDR3 is built from 13 residues. The germline V and J ends were trimmed by 2 bases and 8 bases, with 12 bases remaining between them. In germline, CDR1 is MNHNY, CDR2 SVGAGI (reference sequence). TCRdb reanalysed the multiplex PCR reads using MiXCR and keeps one entry per CDR3 protein. The sample contains 140,000 to 150,000 distinct CDR3 sequences, 32% of which appear only once. The data were obtained in a study of breast tumors, draining lymph nodes, adjacent tissues. Axillary draining lymph nodes of breast cancer patients supplied the node samples.

The chain is built from TRBV6-6 and TRBJ1-2; D is unresolved. Sequencing was done on a sample of axillary lymph node tissue. This sequence was found in a female donor with breast cancer. Some clones in this sample may be carry-over from other donors' samples. The CDR3, as DNA: TGTGCCAGCAGTTACGAACCCGACTGGGGCTACACCTTC. This encodes CASSYEPDWGYTF.